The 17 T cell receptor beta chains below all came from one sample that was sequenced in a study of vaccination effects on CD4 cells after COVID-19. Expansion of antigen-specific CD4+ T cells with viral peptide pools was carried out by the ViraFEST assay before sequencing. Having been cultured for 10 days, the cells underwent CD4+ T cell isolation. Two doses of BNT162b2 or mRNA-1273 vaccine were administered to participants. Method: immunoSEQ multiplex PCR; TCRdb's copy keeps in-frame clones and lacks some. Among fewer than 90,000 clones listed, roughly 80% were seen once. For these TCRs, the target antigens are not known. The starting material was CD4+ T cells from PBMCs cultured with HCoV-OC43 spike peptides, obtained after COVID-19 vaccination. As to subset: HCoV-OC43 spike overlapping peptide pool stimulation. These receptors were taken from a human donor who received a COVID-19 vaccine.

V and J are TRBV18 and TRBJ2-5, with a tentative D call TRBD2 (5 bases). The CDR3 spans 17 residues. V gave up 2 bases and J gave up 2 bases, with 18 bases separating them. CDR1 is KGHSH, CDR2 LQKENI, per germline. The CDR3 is CASSPFSARTLQETQYF. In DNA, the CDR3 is TGTGCCAGCTCACCATTTAGCGCGAGAACACTTCAAGAGACCCAGTACTTC.

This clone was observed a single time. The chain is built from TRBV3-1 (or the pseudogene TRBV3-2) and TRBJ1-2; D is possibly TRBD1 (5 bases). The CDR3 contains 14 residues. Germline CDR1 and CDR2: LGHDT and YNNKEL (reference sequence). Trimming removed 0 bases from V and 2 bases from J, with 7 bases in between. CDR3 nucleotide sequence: TGTGCCAGCAGCCAAGATGGGGGGAACTATGGCTACACCTTC. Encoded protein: CASSQDGGNYGYTF.

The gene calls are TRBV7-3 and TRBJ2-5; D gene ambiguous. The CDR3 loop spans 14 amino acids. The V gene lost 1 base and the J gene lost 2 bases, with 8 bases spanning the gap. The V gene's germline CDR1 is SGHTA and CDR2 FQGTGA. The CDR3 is CASSLNGIQETQYF. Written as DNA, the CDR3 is TGTGCCAGCAGCTTAAACGGAATTCAAGAGACCCAGTACTTC.

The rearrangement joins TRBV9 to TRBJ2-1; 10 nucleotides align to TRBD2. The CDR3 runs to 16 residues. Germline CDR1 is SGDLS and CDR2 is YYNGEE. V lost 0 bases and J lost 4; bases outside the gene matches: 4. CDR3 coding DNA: TGTGCCAGCAGCGTAGCTTCAGCGGGGGGGTACAATGAGCAGTTCTTC. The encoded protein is CASSVASAGGYNEQFF.

This CDR3 is CASSQSRPPPTNEKLFF. CDR3 nucleotides: TGCGCCAGCAGTCAATCTCGCCCCCCTCCAACTAATGAAAAACTGTTTTTT. J is TRBJ1-4 and V is TRBV23-1; D is ambiguous. TRBV23-1 belongs to the ORF category, with a function that is uncertain. V was pared by 0 bases and J by 0 bases, with 11 bases between. The CDR3 runs to 17 residues.

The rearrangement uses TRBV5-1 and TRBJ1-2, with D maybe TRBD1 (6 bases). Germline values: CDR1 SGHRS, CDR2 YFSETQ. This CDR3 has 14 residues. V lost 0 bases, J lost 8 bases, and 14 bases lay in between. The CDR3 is CASSLVRGAEGYTF. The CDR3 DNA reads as TGCGCCAGCAGCTTGGTGCGGGGGGCGGAGGGCTACACCTTC. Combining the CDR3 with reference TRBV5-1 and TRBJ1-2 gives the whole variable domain KAGVTQTPRYLIKTRGQQVTLSCSPISGHRSVSWYQQTPGQGLQFLFEYFSETQRNKGNFPGRFSGRQFSNSRSEMNVSTLELGDSALYLCASSLVRGAEGYTFGSGTRLTVV.

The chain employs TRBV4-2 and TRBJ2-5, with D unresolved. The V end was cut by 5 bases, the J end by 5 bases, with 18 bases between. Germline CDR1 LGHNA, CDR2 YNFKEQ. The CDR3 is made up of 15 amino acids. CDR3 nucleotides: TGTGCCAGCAGCAAAAGCTCTCTCGGGCCCGAGACCCAGTACTTC. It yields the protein CASSKSSLGPETQYF.

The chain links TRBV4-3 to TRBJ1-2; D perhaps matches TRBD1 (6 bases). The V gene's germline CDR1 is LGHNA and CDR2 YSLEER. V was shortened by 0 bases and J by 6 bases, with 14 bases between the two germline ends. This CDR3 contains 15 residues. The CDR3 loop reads CASSQERGVPDGYTF. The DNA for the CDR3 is TGCGCCAGCAGCCAAGAAAGGGGGGTGCCGGATGGCTACACCTTC.

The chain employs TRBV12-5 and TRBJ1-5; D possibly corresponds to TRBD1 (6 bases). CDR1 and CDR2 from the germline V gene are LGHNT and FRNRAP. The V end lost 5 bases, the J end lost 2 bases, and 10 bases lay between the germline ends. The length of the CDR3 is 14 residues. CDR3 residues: CASGRGTGNQPQHF. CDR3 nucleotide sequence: TGTGCTAGTGGTAGGGGGACGGGCAATCAGCCCCAGCATTTT.

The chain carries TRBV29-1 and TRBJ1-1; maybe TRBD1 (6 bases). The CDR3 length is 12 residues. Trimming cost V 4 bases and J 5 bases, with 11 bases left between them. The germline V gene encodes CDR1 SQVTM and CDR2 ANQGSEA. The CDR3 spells CSVGGALTEAFF. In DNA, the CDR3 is TGCAGCGTTGGGGGGGCGCTAACTGAAGCTTTCTTT.

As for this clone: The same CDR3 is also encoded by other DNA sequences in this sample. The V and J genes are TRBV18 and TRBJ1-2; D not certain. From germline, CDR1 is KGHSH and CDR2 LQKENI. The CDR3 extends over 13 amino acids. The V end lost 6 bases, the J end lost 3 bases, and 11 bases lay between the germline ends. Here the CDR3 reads CASSPGRDYGYTF. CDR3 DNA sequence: TGTGCCAGCTCCCCGGGCAGAGACTATGGCTACACCTTC.

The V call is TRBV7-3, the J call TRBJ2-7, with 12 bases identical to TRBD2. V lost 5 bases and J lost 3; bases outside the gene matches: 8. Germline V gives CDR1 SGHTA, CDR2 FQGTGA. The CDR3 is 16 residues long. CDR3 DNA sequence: TGTGCCAGCAGCCTAAGACTAGCGGGGGACGTCTACGAGCAGTACGTC. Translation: CASSLRLAGDVYEQYV.

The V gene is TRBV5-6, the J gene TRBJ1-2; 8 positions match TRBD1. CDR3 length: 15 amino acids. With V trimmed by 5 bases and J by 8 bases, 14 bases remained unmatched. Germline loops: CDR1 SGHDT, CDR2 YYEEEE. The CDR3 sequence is CASSIIDRGEGGYTF. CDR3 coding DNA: TGTGCCAGCAGTATTATCGACAGGGGTGAGGGCGGCTACACCTTC.

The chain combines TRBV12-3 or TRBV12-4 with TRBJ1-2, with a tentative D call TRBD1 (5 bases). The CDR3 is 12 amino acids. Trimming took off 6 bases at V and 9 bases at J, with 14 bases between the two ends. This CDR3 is CASSPGTVSYTF. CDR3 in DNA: TGTGCCAGCAGCCCCGGGACGGTGAGCTACACCTTC.

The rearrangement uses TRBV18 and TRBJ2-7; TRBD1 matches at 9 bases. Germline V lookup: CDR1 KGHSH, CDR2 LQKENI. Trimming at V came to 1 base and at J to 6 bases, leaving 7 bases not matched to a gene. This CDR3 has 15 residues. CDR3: CASSPLGDRVSEQYV. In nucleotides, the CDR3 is TGTGCCAGCTCACCACTTGGGGACAGGGTATCCGAGCAGTACGTC.

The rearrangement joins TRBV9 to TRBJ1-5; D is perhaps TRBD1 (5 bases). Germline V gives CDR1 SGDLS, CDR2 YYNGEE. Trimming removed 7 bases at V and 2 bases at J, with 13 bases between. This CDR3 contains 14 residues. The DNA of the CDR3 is TGTGCCAGCTCCTTAGGGGCCGGCAATCAGCCCCAGCATTTT. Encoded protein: CASSLGAGNQPQHF.

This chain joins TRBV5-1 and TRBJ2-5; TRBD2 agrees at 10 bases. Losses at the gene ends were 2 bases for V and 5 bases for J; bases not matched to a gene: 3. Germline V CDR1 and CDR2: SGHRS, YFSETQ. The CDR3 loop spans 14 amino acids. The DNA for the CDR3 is TGCGCCAGCAGCTTACTAGCGGGGTCGGAGACCCAGTACTTC. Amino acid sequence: CASSLLAGSETQYF. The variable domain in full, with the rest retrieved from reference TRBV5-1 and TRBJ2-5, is KAGVTQTPRYLIKTRGQQVTLSCSPISGHRSVSWYQQTPGQGLQFLFEYFSETQRNKGNFPGRFSGRQFSNSRSEMNVSTLELGDSALYLCASSLLAGSETQYFGPGTRLLVL.